The 3 T cell receptor beta chains given below trace back to one sample, sequenced in a study of blood T cell repertoires in COVID-19. Repertoires were generated with immunoSEQ multiplex PCR, while TCRdb's copy carries only in-frame clones and drops some. The sample has about 200,000 clones, 70% to 90% seen once. Material for sequencing was peripheral blood. The receptors were gathered from a woman between 45 and 60 years old with acute or convalescent COVID-19.

The rearrangement uses TRBV5-6 and TRBJ2-7; 8 bases align to TRBD1. Germline assignment: CDR1 SGHDT and CDR2 YYEEEE. V lost 3 bases and J lost 2; bases outside the gene matches: 10. The CDR3 is made up of 16 amino acids. The CDR3 region is CASSSIVRDRTYEQYF. The CDR3 DNA sequence: TGTGCCAGCAGCTCGATTGTCCGGGACAGGACCTACGAGCAGTACTTC.

This chain connects TRBV12-5 to TRBJ1-1, with 7 bases matching TRBD1. Germline values: CDR1 LGHNT, CDR2 FRNRAP. After removal of 4 bases from V and 7 bases from J, the junction contained 6 bases not matched to a gene. This CDR3 is 13 amino acids long. The CDR3 DNA follows: TGTGCTAGTGGTTATCAGGGGGGTAATGAAGCTTTCTTT. Its translation: CASGYQGGNEAFF.

V gene TRBV2 combines with J gene TRBJ1-5, with TRBD1 matching 12 bases. The germline CDR1 and CDR2 sequences are SNHLY and FYNNEI. Trimming cost V 9 bases and J 5 bases; bases outside gene matches: 5. The CDR3 runs to 14 residues. CDR3 amino acids: CASRGTGGDQPQHF. CDR3 nucleotides: TGTGCCAGTCGCGGGACAGGGGGCGATCAGCCCCAGCATTTT.